The present TCR beta chain was sequenced within a study of regulatory T cells in long-lasting Graves disease. Trimming left V 3 bases short and J 4 bases short, with 12 bases between. CDR3 length: 14 residues. Germline CDR1 is KGHSH and CDR2 is LQKENI. CDR3 regions were amplified by Arm-PCR using iRepertoire HTBI primers to build TCR beta libraries. TCRdb recomputed calls from the multiplex PCR reads with MiXCR, one row per CDR3 protein. The sample yields about 620,000 distinct CDR3 sequences, 15% to 20% seen once. Time point noted: newly diagnosed GD, antithyroid drugs for less than 3 months. PBMC-derived RNA was used for the TCR library. This clonotype turned up a few times. These records were also assigned to another study, of T cells in Graves' hyperthyroidism and ophthalmopathy.

V is TRBV18 and J is TRBJ2-5; TRBD1 is a possible D gene (6 bases). The sample in question was peripheral blood mononuclear cells (PBMCs), obtained at new diagnosis, from a patient treated with antithyroid drugs. The sequence was obtained from a woman aged 30 to 39 with Graves disease. The CDR3 sequence: CASSPQGRSETQYF. The CDR3 coding sequence is TGTGCCAGCTCACCGCAGGGGCGCTCAGAGACCCAGTACTTC.